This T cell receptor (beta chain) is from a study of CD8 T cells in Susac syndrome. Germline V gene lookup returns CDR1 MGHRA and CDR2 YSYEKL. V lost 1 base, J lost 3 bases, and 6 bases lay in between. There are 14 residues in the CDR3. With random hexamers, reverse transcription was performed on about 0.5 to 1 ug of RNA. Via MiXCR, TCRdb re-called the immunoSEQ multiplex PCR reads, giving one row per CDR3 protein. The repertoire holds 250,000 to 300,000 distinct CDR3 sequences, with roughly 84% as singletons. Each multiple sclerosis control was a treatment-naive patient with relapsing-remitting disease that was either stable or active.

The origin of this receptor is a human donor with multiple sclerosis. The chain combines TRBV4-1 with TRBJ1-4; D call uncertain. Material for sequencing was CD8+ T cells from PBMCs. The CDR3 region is CASSQVQSNEKLFF. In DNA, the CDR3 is TGCGCCAGCAGCCAAGTACAGTCTAATGAAAAACTGTTTTTT.